The entry that follows covers one TCR beta chain sequence. Its antigen is currently unknown. The data were obtained in a study of T cell responses to AZD1222 COVID-19 vaccine. Study results and caveats: There were mostly white British donors and more females than males, and clonal diversity was possibly underestimated. Just a handful of AZD1222 recipients were seropositive at baseline.

Sequenced by immunoSEQ multiplex PCR; TCRdb stores in-frame clones only, minus some. Of just under 90,000 clones in the sample, just over 85% were seen once. Germline CDR1 and CDR2: LGHDT and YNNKEL (reference sequence). The CDR3 is made up of 14 amino acids. V gave up 4 bases and J gave up 7 bases; unmatched junction bases: 4. The sequencing here drew on peripheral blood, taken on day 0 of MenACWY control vaccination. This clonotype was sampled from an adult in good health. The chain uses TRBV3-1 (or the pseudogene TRBV3-2) and TRBJ1-6; 7 bases line up with TRBD1. CDR3 in DNA: TGTGCCAGCAGCCGGGGACAGTTAAATTCACCCCTCCACTTT. It specifies CASSRGQLNSPLHF.